The 30 T cell receptor beta chains below were found in one sample sequenced in a study of CD8 T cells in Susac syndrome. cDNA came from about 0.5 to 1 ug RNA primed by random hexamers. TCRdb fed the immunoSEQ multiplex PCR reads into MiXCR, producing one record per CDR3 protein. Here the sample spans 150,000 to 180,000 distinct CDR3 sequences, less than 97% being singletons. Material: CD8+ T cells from PBMCs. All receptors derive from a human donor with multiple sclerosis.

The DNA of the CDR3 is TGTGCCAGCAGTTCGGGACTGAACTACAATGAGCAGTTCTTC. Its protein product is CASSSGLNYNEQFF. This chain joins TRBV12-3 or TRBV12-4 and TRBJ2-1; D is possibly TRBD2 (6 bases). Trimming took 4 bases from V and 3 from J, leaving 10 bases between them. The CDR3 is made up of 14 amino acids.

The chain links TRBV14 to TRBJ2-1; D gene unclear. Trimming cost V 0 bases and J 7 bases, with 10 bases left between them. The CDR3 is 14 amino acids. Germline V lookup: CDR1 SGHDN, CDR2 FVKESK. The CDR3 sequence is CASSQDLAGNEQFF. DNA of the CDR3: TGTGCCAGCAGCCAAGACTTGGCTGGGAATGAGCAGTTCTTC.

The genes are TRBV28 and TRBJ2-7; no clear D. The germline gives CDR1 MDHEN, CDR2 SYDVKM. The V and J ends lost 7 bases and 1 base respectively, with 17 bases between them. CDR3 size: 15 residues. CDR3 nucleotide sequence: TGTGCCAGCACGTCCGGCCTCGTAGGGTCCTACGAGCAGTACTTC. It yields the protein CASTSGLVGSYEQYF.

This chain links TRBV4-1 with TRBJ2-1; a weak D match, TRBD2 (6 bases). CDR1 MGHRA and CDR2 YSYEKL come from the germline V gene. V dropped 3 bases and J dropped 7 bases, with 10 bases sitting between them. There are 13 residues in the CDR3. CDR3 DNA sequence: TGCGCCAGCAGCCAGGGGGGACGGAATGAGCAGTTCTTC. Translation: CASSQGGRNEQFF.

This clonotype has a single count. The DNA of the CDR3 is TGTGCCAGCAGCCGCGGGGGGAACTATGGCTACACCTTC. As protein: CASSRGGNYGYTF. The chain has TRBV7-9 and TRBJ1-2, with a possible D match to TRBD1 (5 bases). The V and J ends lost 5 bases and 2 bases respectively, with 9 bases between them. There are 13 residues in the CDR3. Germline CDR1 SEHNR, CDR2 FQNEAQ (reference sequence).

The V gene is TRBV4-1, the J gene TRBJ1-1; D is possibly TRBD1 (6 bases). V lost 2 bases to trimming and J lost 4 bases, with 11 bases between them. Per the germline V gene, CDR1 is MGHRA and CDR2 is YSYEKL. The CDR3 runs to 14 residues. The CDR3 sequence is CASSQPGEATEAFF. CDR3 nucleotides: TGCGCCAGCAGCCAACCAGGGGAGGCCACTGAAGCTTTCTTT.

The rearrangement joins TRBV15 to TRBJ1-6; a possible D gene is TRBD1 (5 bases). V lost 3 bases and J lost 10, with 13 bases in between. CDR3 size: 14 residues. CDR1 LNHNV and CDR2 YYDKDF come from the germline V gene (reference sequence). The CDR3 sequence is CATSSRGTASPLHF. The CDR3 DNA sequence: TGTGCCACCAGCAGTAGGGGTACAGCGTCACCCCTCCACTTT.

This chain uses TRBV29-1 with TRBJ2-1; no definite D call. The CDR3 has 13 residues. CDR1 and CDR2 from the germline V gene are SQVTM and ANQGSEA. Trimming shortened V by 6 bases and J by 8 bases, and 17 bases separated the two germline ends. The DNA for the CDR3 is TGCAGCGTAGCCGGCCTTCGTGGGGATGAGCAGTTCTTC. This sequence encodes CSVAGLRGDEQFF.

This clonotype came up once. J is TRBJ2-3 and V is TRBV20-1; 8 bases are a match to TRBD2. Germline values: CDR1 DFQATT, CDR2 SNEGSKA (reference sequence). The V gene end was trimmed by 6 bases and the J gene end by 0 bases; junction bases not matched to a gene: 5. This CDR3 has 14 residues. The CDR3 nucleotides read TGCAGTGCAGGGGAGCGGGGGAGCACAGATACGCAGTATTTT. Translated, it gives CSAGERGSTDTQYF.

The rearrangement joins TRBV27 to TRBJ2-1; 7 bases map to TRBD1. Germline-derived CDR1 and CDR2 are MNHEY and SMNVEV (reference sequence). The CDR3 covers 14 residues. J gave up 4 bases and V 4 bases, and 4 bases lay outside the gene matches. The CDR3 DNA reads as TGTGCCAGCAGTTGGACAGGACCGTACAATGAGCAGTTCTTC. Translating it yields CASSWTGPYNEQFF.

This chain joins TRBV5-4 and TRBJ2-1; maybe TRBD2 (6 bases). This CDR3 has 13 amino acids. Trimming cost V 4 bases and J 9 bases, with 14 bases left between them. Per the germline V gene, CDR1 is SGHNT and CDR2 is YYREEE (reference sequence). In nucleotides, the CDR3 is TGTGCCAGCAGCACCCGGGGGACCCGTGAGCAGTTCTTC. Residues: CASSTRGTREQFF.

The chain employs TRBV20-1 and TRBJ2-5, with 8 nucleotides matching TRBD2. Germline assignment: CDR1 DFQATT and CDR2 SNEGSKA (reference sequence). V lost 0 bases, J lost 5 bases, and 8 bases stayed unmatched. CDR3 length equals 15 residues. Here the CDR3 DNA reads TGCAGTGCTAGAGACCCAGCGGGGGCGGGGGAGACCCAGTACTTC. This sequence encodes CSARDPAGAGETQYF.

The rearrangement links TRBV14 to TRBJ1-2; 7 bases match TRBD1. CDR1 and CDR2 (germline): SGHDN, FVKESK. There are 16 residues in the CDR3. V trimming: 4 bases; J trimming: 3 bases; junction bases outside the gene matches: 11. The CDR3 sequence is CASSRGGDSPYYGYTF. In nucleotides, the CDR3 is TGTGCCAGCAGCCGAGGGGGGGACAGTCCCTACTATGGCTACACCTTC.

The rearrangement joins TRBV3-1 to TRBJ2-1; TRBD2 agrees at 9 bases. There are 14 residues in the CDR3. V was clipped by 2 bases and J by 12 bases; unmatched bases: 8. The V gene's germline CDR1 is LGHDT and CDR2 YNNKEL (reference sequence). The CDR3 protein is CASSQSSGVIGQFF. In DNA form, the CDR3 reads TGTGCCAGCAGCCAATCTAGCGGGGTTATAGGGCAGTTCTTC.

The rearrangement joins TRBV20-1 to TRBJ1-6; D is unclear. The V end was cut by 2 bases, the J end by 5 bases, with 16 bases between. This CDR3 is 16 amino acids long. CDR1 is DFQATT, CDR2 SNEGSKA, per germline (reference sequence). CDR3 in DNA: TGCAGTGCTAGATTTACCGCGGACTGGGATAATTCACCCCTCCACTTT. It specifies CSARFTADWDNSPLHF.

A single count supports this clonotype. The chain employs TRBV20-1 and TRBJ2-5, with 8 bases fitting TRBD2. Germline trimming cut 3 bases from V and 5 bases from J; bases unmatched to any gene: 11. Germline lookup yields CDR1 DFQATT and CDR2 SNEGSKA (reference sequence). The CDR3 spans 15 residues. The CDR3 DNA sequence: TGCAGTGCTAGTCCCGGACAGCGGGGGTGGGAGACCCAGTACTTC. It translates to CSASPGQRGWETQYF.

Only one count was recorded for this clonotype. The chain links TRBV30 to TRBJ2-7, with D maybe TRBD1 (5 bases). CDR3 length: 13 residues. Trimming shortened V by 8 bases and J by 2 bases, and 16 bases separated the two germline ends. Germline CDR1 reads GTSNPN; CDR2 reads SVGIG (reference sequence). The CDR3 region has the DNA TGTGCCGGGAACCGACAGTCAACCTACGAGCAGTACTTC. Translating it yields CAGNRQSTYEQYF.

This sequence joins TRBV23-1 and TRBJ1-3; tentatively, D is TRBD1 (6 bases). TRBV23-1 is recorded as an ORF, its role being uncertain. CDR3 length: 14 residues. With 3 bases removed from V and 6 bases from J, the gap between germline ends came to 12 bases. CDR3 DNA: TGCGCCAGCAGTCATCAGGCAGGGGCAAACACCATATATTTT. This translates into CASSHQAGANTIYF.

The chain has TRBV7-6 and TRBJ1-5, with TRBD1 as a possible D gene (6 bases). Per the germline V gene, CDR1 is SGHVS and CDR2 is FNYEAQ. Trimming removed 4 bases from V and 6 bases from J, with 10 bases in between. The length of the CDR3 is 13 residues. CDR3 in amino acids: CASSYGQLQPQHF. The CDR3 coding sequence is TGTGCCAGCAGCTATGGACAGCTTCAGCCCCAGCATTTT.

The gene calls are TRBV6-2 or TRBV6-3 and TRBJ2-7, with TRBD1 as a possible D gene (5 bases). The CDR3 runs to 13 residues. Germline V gene sequence: CDR1 MNHEY, CDR2 SVGEGT. V dropped 7 bases and J dropped 3 bases, with 13 bases sitting between them. The DNA for the CDR3 is TGTGCCAGCACGCGGACAAGCCTCTACGAGCAGTACTTC. Translated, it gives CASTRTSLYEQYF.

This rearrangement joins TRBV5-4 to TRBJ2-1; the D gene is possibly TRBD2 (5 bases). The CDR3 sequence is 12 residues long. In germline, CDR1 is SGHNT, CDR2 YYREEE (reference sequence). The V end lost 1 base, the J end lost 10 bases, and 9 bases lay between the germline ends. The CDR3 DNA reads TGTGCCAGCAGCTTGAGCGGTGGGGAGCAGTTCTTC. This encodes CASSLSGGEQFF.

The rearrangement joins TRBV2 to TRBJ1-1; no clear D. V was clipped by 6 bases and J by 11 bases, with 19 bases between them. Germline CDR1 is SNHLY and CDR2 is FYNNEI. The CDR3 has 13 amino acids. The CDR3 sequence is CASSEPSRGMAFF. The CDR3 nucleotides read TGTGCCAGCAGCGAACCTTCACGGGGAATGGCTTTCTTT.

The chain recombines TRBV14 with TRBJ1-1; 7 nucleotides agree with TRBD1. This CDR3 is 14 amino acids long. Per germline, CDR1 SGHDN and CDR2 FVKESK. The J segment lost 4 bases and the V segment lost 3 bases, leaving 5 bases of the junction unmatched. In DNA, the CDR3 is TGTGCCAGCAGCCATACAGGGGCCGGCACTGAAGCTTTCTTT. It yields the protein CASSHTGAGTEAFF.

The V gene is TRBV11-2, the J gene TRBJ2-2; TRBD1 might be the D (5 bases). Deletions cut 2 bases from V and 3 bases from J, with 10 bases between. Germline V gives CDR1 SGHAT, CDR2 FQNNGV. This CDR3 contains 15 residues. This chain's CDR3 is CASSLMQGYTGELFF. The CDR3 bases are TGTGCCAGCAGCTTAATGCAGGGTTACACCGGGGAGCTGTTTTTT.

The chain has TRBV29-1 and TRBJ2-4; perhaps TRBD2 as D (5 bases). Germline V gene lookup returns CDR1 SQVTM and CDR2 ANQGSEA. The germline V and J ends were trimmed by 4 bases and 7 bases, with 11 bases remaining between them. The CDR3 contains 12 residues. In nucleotides, the CDR3 is TGCAGCGTTGGAGGGTCTGGGAACATTCAGTACTTC. This codes for CSVGGSGNIQYF.

V and J are TRBV11-1 and TRBJ2-1, with 11 bases matching TRBD1. Germline V lookup: CDR1 SGHAT, CDR2 FQDESV (reference sequence). V dropped 1 base and J dropped 8; count of bases not matched to a gene: 1. The CDR3 covers 14 residues. Here the CDR3 reads CASSLGDRGYEQFF. The CDR3 region has the DNA TGTGCCAGCAGCTTAGGGGACAGGGGGTATGAGCAGTTCTTC.

The chain links TRBV20-1 to TRBJ2-3; 8 bases are a match to TRBD2. Per the germline V gene, CDR1 is DFQATT and CDR2 is SNEGSKA (reference sequence). There are 15 residues in the CDR3. V was pared by 4 bases and J by 0 bases, with 6 bases of the junction left unmatched. The DNA of the CDR3 is TGCAGTGCTATGGCGGGGGGAGCTAGCACAGATACGCAGTATTTT. Translated: CSAMAGGASTDTQYF.

This clonotype was seen just once. This chain links TRBV7-3 with TRBJ2-3, with unresolved D. V lost 8 bases to trimming and J lost 9 bases, with 9 bases between them. The germline V gene has CDR1 SGHTA and CDR2 FQGTGA. This CDR3 has 10 amino acids. The CDR3 nucleotides read TGTGCCAGCGTCGGTGGAACGCAGTATTTT. This encodes CASVGGTQYF. Based on the CDR3 plus reference TRBV7-3 and TRBJ2-3, the full variable domain is GAGVSQTPSNKVTEKGKYVELRCDPISGHTALYWYRQSLGQGPEFLIYFQGTGAADDSGLPNDRFFAVRPEGSVSTLKIQRTERGDSAVYLCASVGGTQYFGPGTRLTVL.

The gene calls are TRBV6-6 and TRBJ2-4; possible D gene TRBD1, 6 bases. Trimming left V 5 bases short and J 8 bases short, with 13 bases between. The CDR3 is 13 amino acids. Germline lookup yields CDR1 MNHNY and CDR2 SVGAGI (reference sequence). The CDR3 DNA sequence: TGTGCCAGCAGTGGGGGCGGAAGAGACATTCAGTACTTC. Encoded protein: CASSGGGRDIQYF.

This chain connects TRBV3-1 to TRBJ2-5; no reliable D call. The CDR3 sequence is 14 residues long. With 4 bases removed from V and 0 bases from J, the gap between germline ends came to 9 bases. CDR1 and CDR2 from the germline V gene are LGHDT and YNNKEL (reference sequence). Here the CDR3 DNA reads TGTGCCAGCAGCCTCCAACAGTACCAAGAGACCCAGTACTTC. It translates to CASSLQQYQETQYF.